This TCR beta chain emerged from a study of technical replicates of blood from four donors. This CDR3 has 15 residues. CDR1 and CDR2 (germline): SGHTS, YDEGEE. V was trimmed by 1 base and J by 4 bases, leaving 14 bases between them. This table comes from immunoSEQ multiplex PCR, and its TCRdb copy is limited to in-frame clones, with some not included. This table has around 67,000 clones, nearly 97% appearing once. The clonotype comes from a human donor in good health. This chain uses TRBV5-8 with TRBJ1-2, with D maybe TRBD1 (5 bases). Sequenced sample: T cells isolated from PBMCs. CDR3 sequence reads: CASSLLGSRGYGYTF. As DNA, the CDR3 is TGTGCCAGCAGCTTGTTGGGTTCTAGGGGCTATGGCTACACCTTC.